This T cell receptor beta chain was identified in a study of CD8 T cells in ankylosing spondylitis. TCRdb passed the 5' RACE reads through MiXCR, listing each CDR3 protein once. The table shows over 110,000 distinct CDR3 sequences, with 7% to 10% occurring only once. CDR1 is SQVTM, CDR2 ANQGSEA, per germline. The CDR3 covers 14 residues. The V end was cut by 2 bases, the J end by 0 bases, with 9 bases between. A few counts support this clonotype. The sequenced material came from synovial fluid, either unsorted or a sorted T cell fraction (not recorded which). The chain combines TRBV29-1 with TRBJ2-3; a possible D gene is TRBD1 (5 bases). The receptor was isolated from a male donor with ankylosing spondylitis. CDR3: CSVERGMSTDTQYF. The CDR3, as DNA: TGCAGCGTTGAAAGGGGAATGAGCACAGATACGCAGTATTTT.